A selection of T cell receptor beta chains follows, all from one sample in a study of neurological immune-mediated disorders. From the 5' RACE reads, TCRdb called clonotypes with MiXCR, one entry per CDR3 protein. The data hold 120,000 or so distinct CDR3 sequences, with 3% to 3.5% observed a single time. Specimen: PBMCs. These receptors originate from a woman in her twenties or thirties with multiple sclerosis. The CDR3 runs from the conserved cysteine through the conserved F or W. The D gene is left open where the match is weak. Size tells how often a clone was seen, or its class if it is expanded.

D gene,V gene,J gene,clone size,CDR3 protein,CDR3 DNA
TRBD1,TRBV11-3,TRBJ2-1,many,CASSAPTGQGSNEQFF,TGTGCCAGCAGCGCACCTACGGGACAGGGTTCCAATGAGCAGTTCTTC
.,TRBV18,TRBJ1-1,many,CASSDGPEEAFF,TGTGCCAGCTCGGATGGGCCGGAGGAAGCTTTCTTT
TRBD1,TRBV20-1,TRBJ2-2,many,CSARKDRAVSGELFF,TGCAGTGCTAGGAAGGACAGGGCCGTCTCCGGGGAGCTGTTTTTT
TRBD1,TRBV5-1,TRBJ2-1,many,CASSLVGQGSFEQFF,TGCGCCAGCAGCTTGGTTGGACAGGGGTCATTTGAGCAGTTCTTC
.,TRBV7-9,TRBJ1-5,many,CASSSRNQPQHF,TGTGCCAGCAGTAGTCGCAATCAGCCCCAGCATTTT
.,TRBV7-8,TRBJ1-5,many,CASSLGLLRDQPQHF,TGTGCCAGCAGCTTGGGCCTTTTACGCGATCAGCCCCAGCATTTT
.,TRBV5-8,TRBJ2-3,many,CASSLGAGATDTQYF,TGTGCCAGCAGCTTGGGTGCAGGGGCCACAGATACGCAGTATTTT
.,TRBV24-1,TRBJ2-1,many,CATSDRGSSYNEQFF,TGTGCCACCAGTGATCGGGGGAGCTCCTACAATGAGCAGTTCTTC
TRBD1,TRBV7-2,TRBJ1-2,many,CASSLTLQGRGGYTF,TGTGCCAGCAGCTTAACCTTACAGGGGAGAGGGGGCTACACCTTC
TRBD2,TRBV7-2,TRBJ2-5,many,CASSLAGLAPQETQYF,TGTGCCAGCAGCTTAGCTGGACTAGCGCCCCAAGAGACCCAGTACTTC
.,TRBV10-3,TRBJ2-7,many,CAISESSYEQYF,TGTGCCATCAGTGAGAGCTCCTACGAGCAGTACTTC
.,TRBV20-1,TRBJ2-1,many,CSARDRQPGQFF,TGCAGTGCTAGAGATCGTCAGCCAGGGCAGTTCTTC
TRBD2,TRBV27,TRBJ2-5,many,CASSLRGTETQYF,TGTGCCAGCAGTTTGCGGGGGACCGAGACCCAGTACTTC
.,TRBV12-3/TRBV12-4,TRBJ1-1,many,CASSSRGVTEAFF,TGTGCCAGCAGTTCACGGGGGGTCACTGAAGCTTTCTTT
.,TRBV20-1,TRBJ2-3,many,CSAEPHTDTQYF,TGCAGTGCCGAACCGCACACAGATACGCAGTATTTT
.,TRBV20-1,TRBJ2-1,many,CSAPKGPLGEQFF,TGCAGTGCTCCCAAAGGACCTTTAGGGGAGCAGTTCTTC
.,TRBV27,TRBJ1-3,many,CASRDTWSSGNTIYF,TGTGCCAGTCGGGACACCTGGTCATCTGGAAACACCATATATTTT
.,TRBV20-1,TRBJ2-6,many,CSAITGANVLTF,TGCAGTGCTATTACTGGGGCCAACGTCCTGACTTTC
TRBD2,TRBV6-1,TRBJ2-3,few,CASSALAGVQDTQYF,TGTGCCAGCAGTGCCCTAGCGGGAGTACAGGATACGCAGTATTTT
.,TRBV7-2,TRBJ2-1,many,CASSLAGGAFNEQFF,TGTGCCAGCAGCTTAGCAGGGGGGGCCTTTAATGAGCAGTTCTTC